This TCR beta chain was captured by sequencing in a study of T cell changes during pregnancy in multiple sclerosis. Trimming removed 4 bases at V and 2 bases at J, with 11 bases between. Germline lookup yields CDR1 LNHDA and CDR2 SQIVND (reference sequence). The CDR3 has 14 amino acids. Only in-frame clones appear in the TCRdb table, and some are missing; sequencing was by immunoSEQ multiplex PCR. This table has tens of thousands of clones, approximately 91% appearing once. The chain uses TRBV19 and TRBJ1-2, with D possibly being TRBD1 (6 bases). Sequenced here: peripheral blood, sampled in the second trimester of pregnancy. The TCR was taken from a female donor in good health, enrolled as a control in a pregnancy study. CDR3 in DNA: TGTGCCAGTAGTACCCGGACAGAAAACTATGGCTACACCTTC. This codes for CASSTRTENYGYTF.